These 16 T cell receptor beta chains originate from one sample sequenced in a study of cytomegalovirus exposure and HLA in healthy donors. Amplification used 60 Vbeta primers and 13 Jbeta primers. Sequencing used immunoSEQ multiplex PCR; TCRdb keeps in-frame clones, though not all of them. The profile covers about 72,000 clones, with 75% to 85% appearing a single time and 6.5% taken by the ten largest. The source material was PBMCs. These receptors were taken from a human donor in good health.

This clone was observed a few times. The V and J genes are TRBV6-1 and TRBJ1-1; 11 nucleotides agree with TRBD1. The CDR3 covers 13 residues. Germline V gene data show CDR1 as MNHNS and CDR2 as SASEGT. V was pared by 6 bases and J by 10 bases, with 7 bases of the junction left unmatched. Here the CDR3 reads CASRDRGLLVAFF. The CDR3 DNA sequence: TGTGCCAGCAGGGACAGGGGGCTCTTGGTAGCTTTCTTT.

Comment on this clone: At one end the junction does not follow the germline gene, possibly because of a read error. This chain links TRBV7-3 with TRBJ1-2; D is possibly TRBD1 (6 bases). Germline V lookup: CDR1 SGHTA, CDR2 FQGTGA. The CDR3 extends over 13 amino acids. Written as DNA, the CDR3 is TGTGCCAGCAGCTTGGACAGTAACTATGGCTACCCCTTC. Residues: CASSLDSNYGYPF.

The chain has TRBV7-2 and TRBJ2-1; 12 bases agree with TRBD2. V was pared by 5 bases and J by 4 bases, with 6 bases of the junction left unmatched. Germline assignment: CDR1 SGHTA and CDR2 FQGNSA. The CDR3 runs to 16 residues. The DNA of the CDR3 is TGTGCCAGCAGCCATGGACTAGCGGGGAGGTACAATGAGCAGTTCTTC. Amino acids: CASSHGLAGRYNEQFF.

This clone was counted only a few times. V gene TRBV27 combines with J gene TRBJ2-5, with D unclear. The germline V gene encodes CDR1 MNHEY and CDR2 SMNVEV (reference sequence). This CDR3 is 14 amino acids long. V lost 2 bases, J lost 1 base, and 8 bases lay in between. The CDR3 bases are TGTGCCAGCAGTTTAGGTCAGTTCCAAGAGACCCAGTACTTC. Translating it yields CASSLGQFQETQYF.

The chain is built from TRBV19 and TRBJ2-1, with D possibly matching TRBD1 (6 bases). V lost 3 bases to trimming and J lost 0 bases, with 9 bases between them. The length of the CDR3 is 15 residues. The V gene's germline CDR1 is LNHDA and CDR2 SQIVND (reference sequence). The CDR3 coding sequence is TGTGCCAGTAGTATGACGGACAGCTCCTACAATGAGCAGTTCTTC. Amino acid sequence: CASSMTDSSYNEQFF.

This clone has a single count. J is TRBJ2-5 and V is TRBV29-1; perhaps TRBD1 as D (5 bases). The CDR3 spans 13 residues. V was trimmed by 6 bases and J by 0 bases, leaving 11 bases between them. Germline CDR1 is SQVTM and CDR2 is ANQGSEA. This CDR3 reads CSVETGNQETQYF. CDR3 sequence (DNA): TGCAGCGTGGAAACAGGCAACCAAGAGACCCAGTACTTC.

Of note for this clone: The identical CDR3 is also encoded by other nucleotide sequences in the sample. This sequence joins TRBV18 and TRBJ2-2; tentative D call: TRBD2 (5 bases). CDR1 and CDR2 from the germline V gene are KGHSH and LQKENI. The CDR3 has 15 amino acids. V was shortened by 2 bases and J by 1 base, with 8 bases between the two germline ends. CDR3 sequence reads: CASSPARGNTGELFF. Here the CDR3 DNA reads TGTGCCAGCTCACCAGCCCGGGGGAACACCGGGGAGCTGTTTTTT.

The CDR3 coding sequence is TGTGCCAGCAGCGTAGGACAGGGAATCTACAATGAGCAGTTCTTC. Its protein product is CASSVGQGIYNEQFF. This chain uses TRBV9 with TRBJ2-1, with 7 bases that match TRBD1. V lost 0 bases to trimming and J lost 3 bases; unmatched junction nucleotides: 3. This CDR3 region has 15 residues. The germline CDR1 and CDR2 sequences are SGDLS and YYNGEE.

Written as DNA, the CDR3 is TGTGCCAGCAGCTTACCCAGGGGGCATGAAAAACTGTTTTTT. Its translation: CASSLPRGHEKLFF. The V gene is TRBV7-8, the J gene TRBJ1-4; TRBD1 agrees at 8 bases. The CDR3 sequence is 14 residues long. Germline CDR1 is SGHVS and CDR2 is FQNEAQ. The V and J ends lost 2 bases and 6 bases, in that order; junction bases with no gene match: 2.

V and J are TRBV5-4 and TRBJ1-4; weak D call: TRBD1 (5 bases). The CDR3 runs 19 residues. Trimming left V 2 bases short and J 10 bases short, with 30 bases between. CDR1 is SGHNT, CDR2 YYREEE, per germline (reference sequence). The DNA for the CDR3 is TGTGCCAGCAGCTTTCGGGGGTGGCTACTATCACTTTGGTCGGGAAAACTGTTTTTT. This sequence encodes CASSFRGWLLSLWSGKLFF.

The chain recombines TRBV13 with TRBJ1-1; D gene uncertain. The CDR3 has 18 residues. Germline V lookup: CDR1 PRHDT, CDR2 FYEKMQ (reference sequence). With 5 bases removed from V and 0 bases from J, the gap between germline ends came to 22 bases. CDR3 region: CASSRTPPVSPMNTEAFF. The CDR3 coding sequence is TGTGCCAGCAGCCGAACTCCCCCGGTGTCACCAATGAACACTGAAGCTTTCTTT. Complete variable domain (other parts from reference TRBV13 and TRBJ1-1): AAGVIQSPRHLIKEKRETATLKCYPIPRHDTVYWYQQGPGQDPQFLISFYEKMQSDKGSIPDRFSAQQFSDYHSELNMSSLELGDSALYFCASSRTPPVSPMNTEAFFGQGTRLTVV.

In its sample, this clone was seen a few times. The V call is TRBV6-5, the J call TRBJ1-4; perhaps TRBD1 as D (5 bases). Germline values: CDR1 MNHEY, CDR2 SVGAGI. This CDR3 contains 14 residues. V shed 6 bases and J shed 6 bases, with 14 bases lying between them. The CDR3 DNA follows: TGTGCCAGCAGCCCCGGGACTAACTATGAAAAACTGTTTTTT. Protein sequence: CASSPGTNYEKLFF.

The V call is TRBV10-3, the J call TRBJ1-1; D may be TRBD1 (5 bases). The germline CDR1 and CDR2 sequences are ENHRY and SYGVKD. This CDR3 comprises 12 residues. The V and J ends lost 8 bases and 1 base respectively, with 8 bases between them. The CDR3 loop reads CAISGGNTEAFF. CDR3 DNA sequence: TGTGCCATCTCCGGGGGGAACACTGAAGCTTTCTTT.

The CDR3: CASSTFNEQFF. DNA of the CDR3: TGCGCCAGCAGCACATTCAATGAGCAGTTCTTC. This chain uses TRBV5-1 with TRBJ2-1; no clear D. V lost 4 bases to trimming and J lost 6 bases, with 5 bases between them. The CDR3 covers 11 residues. Germline CDR1 and CDR2: SGHRS and YFSETQ.

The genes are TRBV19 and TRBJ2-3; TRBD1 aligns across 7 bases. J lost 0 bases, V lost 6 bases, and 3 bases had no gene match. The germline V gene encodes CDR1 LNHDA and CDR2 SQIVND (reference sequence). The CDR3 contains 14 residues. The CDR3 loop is CASRGTESTDTQYF. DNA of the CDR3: TGTGCCAGTAGAGGGACAGAAAGCACAGATACGCAGTATTTT.

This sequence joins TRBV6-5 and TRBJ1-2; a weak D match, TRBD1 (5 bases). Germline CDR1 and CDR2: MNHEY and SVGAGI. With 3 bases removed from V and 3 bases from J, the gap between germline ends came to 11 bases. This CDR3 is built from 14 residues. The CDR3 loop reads CASSYGGAYYGYTF. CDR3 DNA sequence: TGTGCCAGCAGTTATGGAGGGGCCTACTATGGCTACACCTTC.